One sample yielded the 31 T cell receptor beta chains listed below, sequenced in a study of post-analysis software for immune sequencing data. Antigen specificity for these receptors is unknown. Unique molecular identifiers were carried by the TCR beta cDNA libraries. TCRdb called the PCR reads again in MiXCR, with one record for every CDR3 protein. The sample consists of about 500,000 distinct CDR3 sequences, approximately 46% of them appearing once. Study-level results: In patients, about 5 TRBV segments were more frequent than in controls, with TRBV5-6, TRBV5-1 and TRBV20-1 among them.

Sequencing was carried out using blood. The receptors originated from a girl between 10 and 17 years old with multiple sclerosis.

The chain has TRBV3-1 and TRBJ1-5; TRBD1 matches at 7 bases. Trimming at V came to 4 bases and at J to 6 bases, leaving 9 bases not matched to a gene. Germline lookup yields CDR1 LGHDT and CDR2 YNNKEL (reference sequence). The CDR3 length is 15 residues. The CDR3 nucleotides read TGTGCCAGCAGCCTTTCTGGCGCAGGGGGTCAGCCCCAGCATTTT. Translation: CASSLSGAGGQPQHF.

The chain joins TRBV7-2 to TRBJ1-2; 12 bases are shared with TRBD1. There are 13 residues in the CDR3. Trimming removed 3 bases from V and 12 bases from J; junction bases left unmatched: 5. CDR1 is SGHTA and CDR2 is FQGNSA in the germline V gene. The CDR3 region is CASSFSGTGGDTF. CDR3 sequence (DNA): TGTGCCAGCAGCTTTTCCGGGACAGGGGGCGACACCTTC.

The chain joins TRBV7-2 to TRBJ2-3; D gene uncertain. Looked up from germline, CDR1 is SGHTA and CDR2 is FQGNSA. The V end lost 0 bases, the J end lost 0 bases, and 7 bases lay between the germline ends. CDR3 length equals 15 residues. The CDR3 sequence is CASSLALPSTDTQYF. The CDR3 DNA follows: TGTGCCAGCAGCTTAGCTCTGCCTAGCACAGATACGCAGTATTTT.

This clonotype is a singleton in its sample. The genes are TRBV3-1 and TRBJ2-5, with 9 bases that match TRBD2. The better agreement between TRBJ2-7 and the DNA end casts doubt on the J call. This CDR3 is built from 17 residues. Germline CDR1 LGHDT, CDR2 YNNKEL (reference sequence). CDR3 sequence: CASSQEASGMITYEQYF. In nucleotides, the CDR3 is TGTGCCAGCAGCCAAGAGGCTAGCGGGATGATCACCTACGAGCAGTACTTC.

This clonotype was recorded at least ten times. The chain couples TRBV29-1 to TRBJ2-7; D possibly corresponds to TRBD2 (5 bases). Trimming took 5 bases from V and 7 from J, leaving 18 bases between them. The CDR3 is 13 residues long. Germline V gene data show CDR1 as SQVTM and CDR2 as ANQGSEA. This CDR3 reads CSVRWAGSGEQYF. The CDR3, as DNA: TGCAGCGTTCGGTGGGCGGGCTCCGGAGAGCAGTACTTC.

The chain employs TRBV4-3 and TRBJ2-5, with TRBD2 identical over 8 bases. V was clipped by 1 base and J by 4 bases; unmatched bases: 5. CDR1 LGHNA and CDR2 YSLEER come from the germline V gene. CDR3 length: 15 residues. CDR3 sequence: CASSQGLREGETQYF. CDR3 coding DNA: TGCGCCAGCAGCCAAGGTCTTCGGGAGGGAGAGACCCAGTACTTC.

This clonotype was seen only a few times. The rearrangement uses TRBV20-1 and TRBJ2-1; D is uncertain. Germline CDR1 and CDR2: DFQATT and SNEGSKA (reference sequence). The CDR3 spans 13 residues. Between the trimmed V and J ends, which lost 5 bases and 8 bases, there was a span of 16 bases. CDR3 protein: CSAGSPSRDEQFF. CDR3 coding DNA: TGCAGTGCTGGCTCCCCTTCTAGGGATGAGCAGTTCTTC.

The V call is TRBV7-2, the J call TRBJ2-5; the match to TRBD1 covers 9 bases. The J call is in doubt because the DNA end fits TRBJ2-7 better. The CDR3 runs 15 residues. Germline CDR1 is SGHTA and CDR2 is FQGNSA. CDR3 region: CASSLMGTGGDEQYF. DNA of the CDR3: TGTGCCAGCAGCTTGATGGGCACAGGGGGCGACGAGCAGTACTTC.

The chain joins TRBV15 to TRBJ1-4; D not certain. Germline V CDR1 and CDR2: LNHNV, YYDKDF (reference sequence). The germline V and J ends were trimmed by 0 bases and 14 bases, with 10 bases remaining between them. This CDR3 region has 12 residues. CDR3 sequence: CATSRDGKGLFF. In DNA form, the CDR3 reads TGTGCCACCAGCAGAGATGGGAAAGGGCTGTTTTTT.

A few counts support this clonotype. This rearrangement joins TRBV18 to TRBJ2-3, with D perhaps TRBD2 (5 bases). V lost 5 bases and J lost 4, with 16 bases in between. This CDR3 is built from 15 residues. CDR1 is KGHSH and CDR2 is LQKENI in the germline V gene. The CDR3 sequence: CASSMIRDGADTQYF. For the CDR3, the DNA is TGTGCCAGCTCAATGATACGGGATGGGGCAGATACGCAGTATTTT.

J is TRBJ2-1 and V is TRBV29-1, with D possibly matching TRBD1 (5 bases). From germline, CDR1 is SQVTM and CDR2 ANQGSEA. The CDR3 spans 12 residues. The V gene lost 0 bases and the J gene lost 11 bases, with 11 bases spanning the gap. The CDR3 DNA follows: TGCAGCGTTGAAGATCGGGCAGGGAAGCAGTTCTTC. It translates to CSVEDRAGKQFF.

This clonotype came up a few times. The CDR3 bases are TGTGCCAGCAGCTCCCAAAACCCCCACGAGCAGTACTTC. Its protein product is CASSSQNPHEQYF. The V call is TRBV7-9, the J call TRBJ2-7, with unresolved D. This CDR3 comprises 13 residues. V lost 4 bases and J lost 5, with 12 bases in between. Germline lookup yields CDR1 SEHNR and CDR2 FQNEAQ (reference sequence).

V gene TRBV7-6 combines with J gene TRBJ2-3; D gene unclear. Trimming took 5 bases from V and 6 from J, leaving 9 bases between them. The CDR3 covers 12 residues. The germline V gene has CDR1 SGHVS and CDR2 FNYEAQ. DNA of the CDR3: TGTGCCAGCAGCGATAAAGGGGATACGCAGTATTTT. Its translation: CASSDKGDTQYF.

The chain employs TRBV10-3 and TRBJ2-7; a weak D match, TRBD1 (5 bases). V gave up 7 bases and J gave up 0 bases, with 13 bases separating them. Germline lookup yields CDR1 ENHRY and CDR2 SYGVKD. This CDR3 spans 14 amino acids. The CDR3 is CAIKDSLASYEQYF. CDR3 DNA: TGTGCCATCAAAGACAGCCTCGCCTCCTACGAGCAGTACTTC.

The rearrangement joins TRBV6-6 to TRBJ1-5, with D hard to call. Germline-derived CDR1 and CDR2 are MNHNY and SVGAGI (reference sequence). V gave up 5 bases and J gave up 0 bases, with 11 bases separating them. This CDR3 comprises 15 residues. CDR3 coding DNA: TGTGCCAGCAGTCACCAAGCGGCTAGCAATCAGCCCCAGCATTTT. Residues: CASSHQAASNQPQHF.

V gene TRBV7-2 combines with J gene TRBJ2-7; either TRBD1 or TRBD2 may fit D (6 bases each). The closer fit of TRBJ2-5 to the DNA end suggests the J call may be wrong. The germline V gene encodes CDR1 SGHTA and CDR2 FQGNSA. The CDR3 loop spans 14 amino acids. This chain's CDR3 is CASSLGGLVGTQYF. The CDR3 bases are TGTGCCAGCAGCCTAGGGGGGCTAGTCGGGACCCAGTACTTC.

CDR3 sequence reads: CASSCSRQAYEQYF. In DNA form, the CDR3 reads TGTGCCAGCAGTTGCTCCAGGCAGGCCTACGAGCAGTACTTC. The chain is built from TRBV6-6 and TRBJ2-7; no clear D gene. Deletions cut 4 bases from V and 2 bases from J, with 12 bases between. Germline V gene sequence: CDR1 MNHNY, CDR2 SVGAGI (reference sequence). The CDR3 sequence is 14 residues long.

This clonotype was seen more than once but under ten times. This sequence joins TRBV24-1 and TRBJ2-5, with D unclear. The V end lost 0 bases, the J end lost 1 base, and 8 bases lay between the germline ends. Germline V gene lookup returns CDR1 KGHDR and CDR2 SFDVKD. There are 15 residues in the CDR3. This CDR3 is CATSDLDRAQETQYF. CDR3 sequence (DNA): TGTGCCACCAGTGATTTGGATAGGGCCCAAGAGACCCAGTACTTC.

The V gene is TRBV6-6, the J gene TRBJ1-1; 8 bases are shared with TRBD1. This CDR3 contains 13 residues. Trimming removed 7 bases from V and 1 base from J; junction bases left unmatched: 2. CDR1 and CDR2 (germline): MNHNY, SVGAGI (reference sequence). The CDR3 protein is CASKGQENTEAFF. The CDR3 nucleotides read TGTGCCAGCAAGGGACAGGAGAACACTGAAGCTTTCTTT.

CDR3 amino acids: CASSQGGRAFF. As DNA, the CDR3 is TGTGCCAGCAGCCAGGGAGGTCGAGCTTTCTTT. This chain joins TRBV7-2 and TRBJ1-1, with D perhaps matching TRBD1 (5 bases). Trimming left V 5 bases short and J 10 bases short, with 11 bases between. CDR1 SGHTA and CDR2 FQGNSA come from the germline V gene. The CDR3 spans 11 residues.

The chain couples TRBV7-3 to TRBJ2-7, with 8 bases identical to TRBD2. The CDR3 covers 15 residues. The germline CDR1 and CDR2 sequences are SGHTA and FQGTGA. The V segment lost 5 bases and the J segment 1 base; nucleotides outside the gene matches: 7. CDR3 region: CASSPTSEGSYEQYF. The CDR3 nucleotides read TGTGCCAGCAGCCCGACTAGCGAAGGATCCTACGAGCAGTACTTC.

This clonotype showed up just a few times. The chain employs TRBV29-1 and TRBJ2-5; 9 nucleotides align to TRBD1. CDR3 length: 17 residues. V lost 2 bases to trimming and J lost 2 bases; unmatched junction nucleotides: 12. Germline-derived CDR1 and CDR2 are SQVTM and ANQGSEA. CDR3 DNA sequence: TGCAGCGTTGAACGGTTTCCGGGACAGGGAGCTCAAGAGACCCAGTACTTC. It encodes CSVERFPGQGAQETQYF.

This chain connects TRBV15 to TRBJ2-4; D remains ambiguous. The CDR3 is made up of 13 amino acids. The germline V gene has CDR1 LNHNV and CDR2 YYDKDF (reference sequence). The V end was cut by 0 bases, the J end by 13 bases, with 13 bases between. The CDR3 DNA sequence: TGTGCCACCAGCAGAGATATGGGTTACGGGCAGTACTTC. It yields the protein CATSRDMGYGQYF.

This clonotype was counted between two and nine times. The rearrangement joins TRBV28 to TRBJ2-6; 8 positions match TRBD1. The CDR3 is 15 residues long. Germline lookup yields CDR1 MDHEN and CDR2 SYDVKM. V shed 10 bases, J shed 2 bases, and the junction held 7 bases outside the gene matches. The CDR3 nucleotides are TGTGCCACCCTGACAGGGGCAGCTGGGGCCAACGTCCTGACTTTC. Protein sequence: CATLTGAAGANVLTF.

The rearrangement joins TRBV27 to TRBJ2-1; 12 bases are shared with TRBD2. V lost 5 bases, J lost 0 bases, and 8 bases stayed unmatched. The CDR3 runs 18 residues. From germline, CDR1 is MNHEY and CDR2 SMNVEV (reference sequence). CDR3 nucleotide sequence: TGTGCCAGCAGTCCGGGGACTAGCGGGCTTCCCTCCTACAATGAGCAGTTCTTC. This sequence encodes CASSPGTSGLPSYNEQFF.

This clonotype has just a few counts. The chain carries TRBV4-3 and TRBJ1-1; tentative D call: TRBD1 (5 bases). The CDR3 has 16 residues. V gave up 2 bases and J gave up 0 bases, with 13 bases separating them. In germline, CDR1 is LGHNA, CDR2 YSLEER. In DNA, the CDR3 is TGCGCCAGCAGCCAATCCCGCGTGGGGGTGAACACTGAAGCTTTCTTT. It is translated as CASSQSRVGVNTEAFF.

The chain links TRBV6-2 or TRBV6-3 to TRBJ1-1; TRBD1 is a possible D gene (5 bases). V lost 2 bases, J lost 1 base, and 8 bases lay in between. This CDR3 comprises 14 residues. Germline V gene sequence: CDR1 MNHEY, CDR2 SVGEGT. CDR3 protein: CASSYVTANTEAFF. The CDR3 bases are TGTGCCAGCAGTTACGTGACAGCGAACACTGAAGCTTTCTTT.

The rearrangement joins TRBV20-1 to TRBJ2-7; 8 positions match TRBD2. Germline trimming cut 2 bases from V and 6 bases from J; bases unmatched to any gene: 9. Per germline, CDR1 DFQATT and CDR2 SNEGSKA (reference sequence). The CDR3 has 14 residues. The CDR3 loop is CSARSGLVLSEQYF. Written as DNA, the CDR3 is TGCAGTGCTAGATCGGGACTAGTTCTTTCCGAGCAGTACTTC.

The rearrangement links TRBV3-1 to TRBJ2-1; unclear D gene. The CDR3 is made up of 13 amino acids. Trimming took 2 bases from V and 6 from J, leaving 8 bases between them. Germline-derived CDR1 and CDR2 are LGHDT and YNNKEL (reference sequence). The CDR3 protein is CASSQQGTNEQFF. DNA for the CDR3: TGTGCCAGCAGCCAACAAGGAACCAATGAGCAGTTCTTC.

The chain carries TRBV20-1 and TRBJ2-7; TRBD2 is a possible D gene (6 bases). V lost 0 bases, J lost 3 bases, and 9 bases lay in between. CDR1 is DFQATT and CDR2 is SNEGSKA in the germline V gene (reference sequence). The CDR3 has 13 residues. The CDR3 protein is CSARDRRDYEQYF. The CDR3 nucleotides read TGCAGTGCTAGAGATCGGAGGGACTACGAGCAGTACTTC.

In its sample, this clonotype was seen a few times. The rearrangement links TRBV20-1 to TRBJ2-1; D is tentatively TRBD1 or TRBD2 (7 bases each). From germline, CDR1 is DFQATT and CDR2 SNEGSKA (reference sequence). The length of the CDR3 is 15 residues. The V and J ends lost 6 bases and 5 bases respectively, with 20 bases between them. In DNA form, the CDR3 reads TGCAGTGCCCCAGGGGGGGCAGGGAACAACAATGAGCAGTTCTTC. Encoded protein: CSAPGGAGNNNEQFF.